One sample yielded the 5 T cell receptor beta chains listed below, sequenced in a study of persistence of HIV-infected CD4 T cells. An overlapping HIV-1 Gag peptide pool stimulated these cells at 0.95 to 1 ug/peptide/mL. Sorting selected CD4+ T cells upregulating both CD40 ligand and CD69. The immunoSEQ assay was version 4, run in survey mode. The method was immunoSEQ multiplex PCR; TCRdb's version includes in-frame clones alone and lacks a portion of them. Among about 32,000 clones, less than 75% were seen once, and the ten largest hold roughly 1.5%. Which antigens these TCRs recognize remains unknown. This specimen was CD4+ T cells sorted from PBMCs after approximately 19-hour stimulation, taken from a patient who received antiretroviral therapy. The source of these receptors is an adult man with HIV who was CMV-seropositive.

This chain uses TRBV3-1 (or the pseudogene TRBV3-2) with TRBJ2-7, with TRBD1 identical over 8 bases. The V and J ends lost 2 bases and 5 bases, in that order; junction bases with no gene match: 8. The CDR3 totals 15 residues. Germline values: CDR1 LGHDT, CDR2 YNNKEL (reference sequence). CDR3 sequence reads: CASSQSRTGGNEQYF. DNA of the CDR3: TGTGCCAGCAGCCAATCGAGAACAGGGGGTAACGAGCAGTACTTC.

This rearrangement joins TRBV7-9 to TRBJ2-7, with TRBD1 matching 9 bases. The CDR3 has 13 residues. From germline, CDR1 is SEHNR and CDR2 FQNEAQ (reference sequence). Trimming took 3 bases from V and 4 from J; bases not matched to a gene: 1. The chain's CDR3 is CASSFGQGYEQYF. As DNA, the CDR3 is TGTGCCAGCAGCTTCGGACAGGGGTACGAGCAGTACTTC.

In this sample, this clone turned up a few times. The chain combines TRBV2 with TRBJ1-2; 8 nucleotides agree with TRBD1. V gave up 5 bases and J gave up 8 bases; unmatched junction bases: 13. The germline gives CDR1 SNHLY, CDR2 FYNNEI. CDR3 length equals 15 residues. In DNA, the CDR3 is TGTGCCAGCAGTCAGGGGGCGCTGGCAACTAGCGGCTACACCTTC. It translates to CASSQGALATSGYTF. The variable domain in full, with the rest retrieved from reference TRBV2 and TRBJ1-2, is EPEVTQTPSHQVTQMGQEVILRCVPISNHLYFYWYRQILGQKVEFLVSFYNNEISEKSEIFDDQFSVERPDGSNFTLKIRSTKLEDSAMYFCASSQGALATSGYTFGSGTRLTVV.

The V gene is TRBV19, the J gene TRBJ1-2; 7 bases align to TRBD1. Germline CDR1 and CDR2: LNHDA and SQIVND (reference sequence). The CDR3 spans 14 residues. The junction had 5 bases not matched to a gene; V was cut back by 3 bases and J by 4 bases. The CDR3 loop is CASSISGQLYGYTF. In nucleotides, the CDR3 is TGTGCCAGTAGTATCTCGGGACAGCTCTATGGCTACACCTTC. Supplemented by reference TRBV19 and TRBJ1-2, the full variable domain reads DGGITQSPKYLFRKEGQNVTLSCEQNLNHDAMYWYRQDPGQGLRLIYYSQIVNDFQKGDIAEGYSVSREKKESFPLTVTSAQKNPTAFYLCASSISGQLYGYTFGSGTRLTVV.

The chain carries TRBV4-2 and TRBJ2-3, with D possibly called TRBD1 or TRBD2 (5 bases each). Germline V gene lookup returns CDR1 LGHNA and CDR2 YNFKEQ. Deletions cut 4 bases from V and 4 bases from J, with 18 bases between. The CDR3 is 16 amino acids. The CDR3 bases are TGTGCCAGCAGCCGAGGACTCAGGGATAGTCCAGATACGCAGTATTTT. Encoded protein: CASSRGLRDSPDTQYF.